A single sample is the source of the 11 T cell receptor beta chains below, sequenced in a study of blood T cell repertoires in COVID-19. TCRdb's copy holds only in-frame clones and misses some; the assay was immunoSEQ multiplex PCR. Of 280,000 or so clones listed, 83% are singletons. The sample was peripheral blood. These receptors were collected from a woman aged 50 to 60 who had recovered from COVID-19.

The chain combines TRBV24-1 with TRBJ2-3, with D possibly being TRBD2 (6 bases). Trimming removed 5 bases from V and 0 bases from J, with 8 bases in between. The CDR3 spans 14 residues. Germline lookup yields CDR1 KGHDR and CDR2 SFDVKD. CDR3 sequence: CATSAGTSTDTQYF. Here the CDR3 DNA reads TGTGCCACCAGTGCCGGGACTAGCACAGATACGCAGTATTTT.

This sequence joins TRBV18 and TRBJ2-7; TRBD2 might be the D (5 bases). CDR1 KGHSH and CDR2 LQKENI come from the germline V gene. The CDR3 loop spans 12 amino acids. V lost 1 base and J lost 6, with 7 bases in between. The CDR3 sequence is CASSPLAGEQYF. CDR3 DNA sequence: TGTGCCAGCTCACCACTGGCGGGCGAGCAGTACTTC.

J is TRBJ1-5 and V is TRBV6-2 or TRBV6-3, with 7 bases aligning to TRBD1. Trimming removed 4 bases from V and 1 base from J; junction bases left unmatched: 7. The V gene's germline CDR1 is MNHEY and CDR2 SVGEGT. The CDR3 runs 16 residues. CDR3 sequence: CASSWAGGLSNQPQHF. CDR3 coding DNA: TGTGCCAGCAGTTGGGCAGGGGGGTTGAGCAATCAGCCCCAGCATTTT.

The chain recombines TRBV27 with TRBJ2-1; 12 positions agree with TRBD2. Germline values: CDR1 MNHEY, CDR2 SMNVEV (reference sequence). After removal of 6 bases from V and 7 bases from J, the junction contained 10 bases not matched to a gene. CDR3 length: 16 residues. The CDR3 nucleotides are TGTGCCAGCAGCGGTGGGGCTAGCGGGGGGGTAAATGAGCAGTTCTTC. The encoded protein is CASSGGASGGVNEQFF.

The genes are TRBV19 and TRBJ1-3; 12 bases fit TRBD1. From germline, CDR1 is LNHDA and CDR2 SQIVND (reference sequence). This CDR3 region has 17 residues. Losses at the gene ends were 4 bases for V and 3 bases for J; bases not matched to a gene: 7. The CDR3: CASSTSGTGGRGNTIYF. In nucleotides, the CDR3 is TGTGCCAGTAGTACCTCCGGGACAGGGGGCCGTGGAAACACCATATATTTT.

The chain is built from TRBV4-1 and TRBJ2-7, with 8 positions matching TRBD2. Germline values: CDR1 MGHRA, CDR2 YSYEKL. This CDR3 is built from 14 residues. Trimming took 4 bases from V and 8 from J; bases not matched to a gene: 10. CDR3 DNA: TGCGCCAGCAGCCCAGCGGGGGCCCAGGAGCAGCAGTACTTC. This translates into CASSPAGAQEQQYF.

The V gene is TRBV9, the J gene TRBJ2-7; possible D gene TRBD2, 6 bases. V was cut by 0 bases and J by 5 bases, with 15 bases left in between. Germline V gene lookup returns CDR1 SGDLS and CDR2 YYNGEE. CDR3 length: 15 residues. Here the CDR3 reads CASSVDAGRYDEQYF. The CDR3 coding sequence is TGTGCCAGCAGCGTAGACGCAGGGAGGTACGACGAGCAGTACTTC.

The chain links TRBV9 to TRBJ1-6; weak D call: TRBD1 (5 bases). Trimming took 2 bases from V and 7 from J, leaving 13 bases between them. Germline-derived CDR1 and CDR2 are SGDLS and YYNGEE. This CDR3 is built from 15 residues. CDR3 bases: TGTGCCAGCAGCGTGGGGGGTTTTGGAAATTCACCCCTCCACTTT. Protein: CASSVGGFGNSPLHF.

The chain carries TRBV7-2 and TRBJ2-1, with TRBD2 matching over 10 bases. The germline gives CDR1 SGHTA, CDR2 FQGNSA. V was pared by 5 bases and J by 5 bases, with 9 bases of the junction left unmatched. The CDR3 sequence is 16 residues long. CDR3 nucleotides: TGTGCCAGCAGCCCGAGTCCGGGACTAGCGAACAATGAGCAGTTCTTC. Protein: CASSPSPGLANNEQFF.

The chain combines TRBV28 with TRBJ2-7, with D uncertain. The CDR3 runs to 13 residues. Trimming stripped 7 bases from V and 0 bases from J, with 10 bases between. Germline V gives CDR1 MDHEN, CDR2 SYDVKM. The CDR3 loop is CASTRSPSYEQYF. In DNA, the CDR3 is TGTGCCAGCACCAGATCTCCCTCCTACGAGCAGTACTTC.

V gene TRBV28 combines with J gene TRBJ1-3; D remains ambiguous. The germline V gene has CDR1 MDHEN and CDR2 SYDVKM. CDR3 length: 16 amino acids. V gave up 1 base and J gave up 0 bases, with 10 bases separating them. CDR3 nucleotide sequence: TGTGCCAGCAGTTTATCCGGGGTTAACTCTGGAAACACCATATATTTT. Amino acid sequence: CASSLSGVNSGNTIYF.